What follows describes a single TCR beta chain. These data come from a study of CD8+ T cells in alopecia areata. Trimming stripped 3 bases from V and 5 bases from J, with 10 bases between. The V gene's germline CDR1 is MNHEY and CDR2 SMNVEV (reference sequence). The CDR3 is made up of 13 amino acids. RNA was isolated and reverse transcribed to cDNA, the sequencing template. TCRdb keeps only in-frame clones here, not all; method: immunoSEQ multiplex PCR. The data contain some 180,000 clones, roughly 56% of them singletons. The receptor's source is a human donor in good health. The rearrangement uses TRBV27 and TRBJ2-5, with no clear D. The specimen sequenced was CD8+ T cells sorted from blood. The CDR3 DNA sequence: TGTGCCAGCAGTTTGACCCCCCGGGAGACCCAGTACTTC. It translates to CASSLTPRETQYF.